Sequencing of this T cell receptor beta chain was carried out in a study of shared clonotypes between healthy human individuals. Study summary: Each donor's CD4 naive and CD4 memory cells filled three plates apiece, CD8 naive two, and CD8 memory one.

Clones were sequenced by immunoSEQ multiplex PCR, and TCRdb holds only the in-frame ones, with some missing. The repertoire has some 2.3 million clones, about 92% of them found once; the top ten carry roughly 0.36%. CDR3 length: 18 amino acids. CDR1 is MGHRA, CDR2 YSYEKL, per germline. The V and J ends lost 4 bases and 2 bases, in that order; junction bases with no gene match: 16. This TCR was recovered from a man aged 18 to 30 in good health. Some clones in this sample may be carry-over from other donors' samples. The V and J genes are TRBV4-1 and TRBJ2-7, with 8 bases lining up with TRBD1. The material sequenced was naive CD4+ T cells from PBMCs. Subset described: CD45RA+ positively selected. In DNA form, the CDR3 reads TGCGCCAGCAGCCGACGAATACTCGGACAGGGAATAACCTACGAGCAGTACTTC. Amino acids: CASSRRILGQGITYEQYF.